Shown below are 9 T cell receptor beta chains from a single sample sequenced in a study of T cell changes during pregnancy in multiple sclerosis. The assay was immunoSEQ multiplex PCR, and TCRdb's table has in-frame clones only and misses some. The table shows around 77,000 clones, with approximately 92% occurring only once. Source: peripheral blood, taken in the third trimester of pregnancy. The source is a female donor with multiple sclerosis, enrolled in a pregnancy study.

This clone was detected only once. The genes are TRBV4-3 and TRBJ2-1; 11 bases map to TRBD2. Trimming cost V 2 bases and J 4 bases; bases outside gene matches: 1. The CDR3 covers 15 residues. The germline V gene encodes CDR1 LGHNA and CDR2 YSLEER. Here the CDR3 reads CASSQLAGGYNEQFF. CDR3 sequence (DNA): TGCGCCAGCAGCCAACTAGCGGGAGGTTACAATGAGCAGTTCTTC.

The chain is built from TRBV5-6 and TRBJ2-5; no firm D call. The V gene's germline CDR1 is SGHDT and CDR2 YYEEEE. V shed 2 bases and J shed 3 bases, with 11 bases lying between them. The CDR3 spans 14 residues. This chain's CDR3 is CASSFYEAEETQYF. The DNA for the CDR3 is TGTGCCAGCAGCTTTTACGAGGCGGAAGAGACCCAGTACTTC.

This clone was seen once. The V and J genes are TRBV6-6 and TRBJ1-5, with 10 bases identical to TRBD1. Trimming cost V 6 bases and J 4 bases; bases outside gene matches: 6. The CDR3 is 15 residues long. Germline assignment: CDR1 MNHNY and CDR2 SVGAGI (reference sequence). CDR3 in DNA: TGTGCCAGCAGGCGCGGGACAGGGGATAATCAGCCCCAGCATTTT. As protein: CASRRGTGDNQPQHF.

This rearrangement joins TRBV9 to TRBJ1-2; maybe TRBD1 (5 bases). The CDR3 runs to 14 residues. V shed 2 bases and J shed 6 bases, with 14 bases lying between them. CDR1 and CDR2 from the germline V gene are SGDLS and YYNGEE. In DNA, the CDR3 is TGTGCCAGCAGCGTCCGCGGGGGTAGGGATGGCTACACCTTC. This encodes CASSVRGGRDGYTF.

V is TRBV4-2 and J is TRBJ1-2, with D maybe TRBD1 (5 bases). CDR3 size: 17 residues. The V gene lost 1 base and the J gene lost 0 bases, with 15 bases spanning the gap. The germline CDR1 and CDR2 sequences are LGHNA and YNFKEQ. The CDR3 loop is CASSQGGGLRANYGYTF. In DNA, the CDR3 is TGTGCCAGCAGCCAAGGGGGGGGATTAAGGGCTAACTATGGCTACACCTTC.

The chain combines TRBV4-2 with TRBJ2-7, with D hard to call. Germline assignment: CDR1 LGHNA and CDR2 YNFKEQ. The CDR3 loop spans 14 amino acids. Trimming pared 0 bases from V and 3 bases from J, leaving 9 bases between. CDR3: CASSQESSIYEQYF. In DNA, the CDR3 is TGTGCCAGCAGCCAAGAGTCGAGTATCTACGAGCAGTACTTC.

CDR3 DNA: TGCGCCAGCAGCTTGGAGGGAGGGCCAAGGTACCAAGAGACCCAGTACTTC. It is translated as CASSLEGGPRYQETQYF. The chain combines TRBV5-1 with TRBJ2-5; 7 bases fit TRBD2. With 0 bases clipped from V and 0 bases from J, the junction kept 8 bases outside the gene matches. Germline CDR1 SGHRS, CDR2 YFSETQ. This CDR3 spans 17 amino acids.

The rearrangement uses TRBV5-1 and TRBJ2-1; perhaps TRBD2 as D (6 bases). The CDR3 extends over 14 amino acids. Germline V lookup: CDR1 SGHRS, CDR2 YFSETQ. Trimming took 1 base from V and 9 from J, leaving 14 bases between them. The chain's CDR3 is CASSLWVGAGEQFF. DNA for the CDR3: TGCGCCAGCAGCTTGTGGGTGGGAGCGGGTGAGCAGTTCTTC.

The chain joins TRBV10-1 to TRBJ2-1; 7 nucleotides line up with TRBD2. Germline V CDR1 and CDR2: WNHNN, SYGVQD (reference sequence). The J segment lost 9 bases and the V segment lost 4 bases, leaving 3 bases of the junction unmatched. The CDR3 is 12 amino acids. CDR3 DNA sequence: TGCGCCAGCAGTGTTTCTAGCGGTGAGCAGTTCTTC. Amino acids: CASSVSSGEQFF.